The 23 T cell receptor beta chains given below trace back to one sample, sequenced in a study of blood T cell repertoires in COVID-19. Profiling relied on immunoSEQ multiplex PCR, and the TCRdb table lists in-frame clones only, not all of them. The sample contains 270,000 or so clones, around nine tenths of which appear only once. Sequencing was done on a sample of peripheral blood. Receptors were obtained from a woman aged 40 to 50 who had recovered from COVID-19.

The rearrangement uses TRBV14 and TRBJ2-6; 8 bases map to TRBD1. The germline V gene has CDR1 SGHDN and CDR2 FVKESK. Germline trimming cut 4 bases from V and 1 base from J; bases unmatched to any gene: 3. The CDR3 runs 16 residues. In DNA form, the CDR3 reads TGTGCCAGCAGCCCGCAGGGGGCTTCTGGGGCCAACGTCCTGACTTTC. It translates to CASSPQGASGANVLTF.

The rearrangement uses TRBV6-1 and TRBJ2-3, with TRBD2 matching 10 bases. Germline trimming cut 1 base from V and 8 bases from J; bases unmatched to any gene: 12. Per germline, CDR1 MNHNS and CDR2 SASEGT. The CDR3 spans 17 residues. The CDR3 DNA sequence: TGTGCCAGCAGTGAAGTTACCGGACTAGCGGCCCAGAGTACGCAGTATTTT. Protein: CASSEVTGLAAQSTQYF.

V is TRBV28 and J is TRBJ1-2, with 10 bases fitting TRBD1. This CDR3 is built from 15 residues. From germline, CDR1 is MDHEN and CDR2 SYDVKM. Trimming took 6 bases from V and 8 from J; bases not matched to a gene: 12. Here the CDR3 reads CASRTWGQGRQGYTF. CDR3 nucleotides: TGTGCCAGCAGGACCTGGGGACAGGGGCGACAGGGCTACACCTTC.

The chain links TRBV28 to TRBJ1-4, with 9 bases aligning to TRBD1. CDR3 length: 14 amino acids. Germline lookup yields CDR1 MDHEN and CDR2 SYDVKM. J was trimmed by 6 bases and V by 3 bases; bases with no gene match: 2. The CDR3 DNA is TGTGCCAGCAGTTTCGGGACAGGGTATGAAAAACTGTTTTTT. Amino acids: CASSFGTGYEKLFF.

The CDR3 DNA is TGTGCCAGCAGTGAAAGGGGATCCGAAAGCTCCTACGAGCAGTACTTC. Translation gives CASSERGSESSYEQYF. This chain connects TRBV2 to TRBJ2-7; weak D call: TRBD1 (5 bases). Per the germline V gene, CDR1 is SNHLY and CDR2 is FYNNEI. The V and J ends lost 2 bases and 0 bases respectively, with 14 bases between them. This CDR3 contains 16 residues. The variable domain in full, with the rest retrieved from reference TRBV2 and TRBJ2-7, is EPEVTQTPSHQVTQMGQEVILRCVPISNHLYFYWYRQILGQKVEFLVSFYNNEISEKSEIFDDQFSVERPDGSNFTLKIRSTKLEDSAMYFCASSERGSESSYEQYFGPGTRLTVT.

This rearrangement joins TRBV12-3 or TRBV12-4 to TRBJ2-2; D is ambiguous. The length of the CDR3 is 13 residues. V gave up 3 bases and J gave up 1 base, with 3 bases separating them. CDR3 nucleotide sequence: TGTGCCAGCAGTTTCGGGAACACCGGGGAGCTGTTTTTT. Its translation is CASSFGNTGELFF.

The genes are TRBV7-8 and TRBJ1-3; D call uncertain. CDR1 and CDR2 (germline): SGHVS, FQNEAQ. CDR3 length equals 16 residues. With 1 base removed from V and 0 bases from J, the gap between germline ends came to 10 bases. For the CDR3, the DNA is TGTGCCAGCAGCTTAGAAGGTACAGCCTCTGGAAACACCATATATTTT. It is translated as CASSLEGTASGNTIYF.

CDR3 sequence: CASSSRAYNEQFF. The CDR3 coding sequence is TGTGCCAGCAGCTCGAGAGCCTACAATGAGCAGTTCTTC. The V and J genes are TRBV7-8 and TRBJ2-1; D uncertain. Per germline, CDR1 SGHVS and CDR2 FQNEAQ. CDR3 size: 13 residues. V was pared by 4 bases and J by 2 bases, with 6 bases between. The whole variable domain, filled in from reference TRBV7-8 and TRBJ2-1, reads GAGVSQSPRYKVAKRGQDVALRCDPISGHVSLFWYQQALGQGPEFLTYFQNEAQLDKSGLPSDRFFAERPEGSVSTLKIQRTQQEDSAVYLCASSSRAYNEQFFGPGTRLTVL.

V gene TRBV4-1 combines with J gene TRBJ2-2; D gene uncertain. The CDR3 has 15 amino acids. V gave up 0 bases and J gave up 6 bases, with 11 bases separating them. CDR1 and CDR2 (germline): MGHRA, YSYEKL. CDR3 amino acids: CASSQDRRGPGELFF. CDR3 sequence (DNA): TGCGCCAGCAGCCAAGATAGACGAGGCCCCGGGGAGCTGTTTTTT.

The chain joins TRBV6-5 to TRBJ2-5; tentative D call: TRBD1 (6 bases). V gave up 6 bases and J gave up 1 base, with 9 bases separating them. The length of the CDR3 is 13 residues. Germline values: CDR1 MNHEY, CDR2 SVGAGI. The CDR3 spells CASRDSSQETQYF. The CDR3 DNA sequence: TGTGCCAGCAGGGACAGTTCCCAAGAGACCCAGTACTTC.

Details on this clone: The junction and the germline gene differ at one end; a read error may be behind it. The chain is built from TRBV7-8 and TRBJ2-7; 9 nucleotides agree with TRBD1. The CDR3 has 16 residues. Germline V lookup: CDR1 SGHVS, CDR2 FQNEAQ. The CDR3 sequence: CASRKDRGVLGHPLFF. The CDR3 DNA reads as TGTGCCAGCAGAAAGGACAGGGGCGTCCTGGGGCACCCTCTATTTTTC. The whole variable domain, filled in from reference TRBV7-8 and TRBJ2-7, reads GAGVSQSPRYKVAKRGQDVALRCDPISGHVSLFWYQQALGQGPEFLTYFQNEAQLDKSGLPSDRFFAERPEGSVSTLKIQRTQQEDSAVYLCASRKDRGVLGHPLFFGPGTRLTVT.

The chain combines TRBV5-5 with TRBJ1-1, with 7 nucleotides matching TRBD1. Unmatched junction bases numbered 7, after V lost 3 bases and J lost 5 bases. In germline, CDR1 is SGHKS, CDR2 YYEKEE (reference sequence). This CDR3 region has 14 residues. In DNA form, the CDR3 reads TGTGCCAGCAGCTCTTGGACAGGTCTGACTGAAGCTTTCTTT. Its translation: CASSSWTGLTEAFF.

The rearrangement joins TRBV25-1 to TRBJ2-7, with TRBD2 as a possible D gene (7 bases). Germline V CDR1 and CDR2: MGHDK, SYGVNS. The CDR3 sequence is 16 residues long. With 1 base removed from V and 0 bases from J, the gap between germline ends came to 13 bases. CDR3 amino acids: CASSELGGHPSYEQYF. The CDR3 region has the DNA TGTGCCAGCAGTGAATTGGGGGGGCACCCCTCCTACGAGCAGTACTTC.

The table lists this clone with a few counts. CDR3 residues: CASAPAGAHQPQHF. Written as DNA, the CDR3 is TGTGCCAGCGCACCAGCAGGGGCCCATCAGCCCCAGCATTTT. The V gene is TRBV27, the J gene TRBJ1-5; TRBD1 is a possible D gene (6 bases). The V end was cut by 8 bases, the J end by 5 bases, with 16 bases between. The CDR3 is 14 residues long. The germline CDR1 and CDR2 sequences are MNHEY and SMNVEV (reference sequence).

V usage is TRBV6-5 and J usage is TRBJ2-7; D remains ambiguous. Germline CDR1 MNHEY, CDR2 SVGAGI. Trimming left V 4 bases short and J 2 bases short, with 12 bases between. This CDR3 has 14 residues. CDR3 in amino acids: CASSSQLPTYEQYF. For the CDR3, the DNA is TGTGCCAGCAGTTCCCAGTTACCCACCTACGAGCAGTACTTC.

This rearrangement joins TRBV11-1 to TRBJ2-3; TRBD2 matches at 7 bases. The CDR3 covers 16 residues. In germline, CDR1 is SGHAT, CDR2 FQDESV (reference sequence). J gave up 0 bases and V 1 base, and 4 bases lay outside the gene matches. This CDR3 is CASSLDSGASTDTQYF. CDR3 nucleotide sequence: TGTGCCAGCAGCTTAGACAGCGGGGCCAGCACAGATACGCAGTATTTT.

The chain combines TRBV7-9 with TRBJ2-2; D uncertain. Germline values: CDR1 SEHNR, CDR2 FQNEAQ (reference sequence). The V end was cut by 1 base, the J end by 0 bases, with 9 bases between. This CDR3 spans 16 amino acids. The CDR3 bases are TGTGCCAGCAGCTTAGGTAGTGCCCCGAACACCGGGGAGCTGTTTTTT. Its protein is CASSLGSAPNTGELFF.

The chain carries TRBV30 and TRBJ2-1; 11 bases line up with TRBD2. The ends lost 0 bases at V and 1 base at J; junction bases unmatched: 8. Germline V gives CDR1 GTSNPN, CDR2 SVGIG (reference sequence). This CDR3 is built from 18 residues. The chain's CDR3 is CAWSVGQGLAESYNEQFF. CDR3 DNA sequence: TGTGCCTGGAGTGTAGGGCAGGGACTAGCGGAATCCTACAATGAGCAGTTCTTC.

The chain couples TRBV6-2 or TRBV6-3 to TRBJ2-7, with 8 bases matching TRBD2. V shed 5 bases and J 3 bases; nucleotides not matched to a gene: 6. The CDR3 runs to 14 residues. CDR1 MNHEY and CDR2 SVGEGT come from the germline V gene. Written as DNA, the CDR3 is TGTGCCAGCAGTATTAGCGGGAACAGCTACGAGCAGTACTTC. This codes for CASSISGNSYEQYF.

The genes are TRBV2 and TRBJ1-6, with 7 bases fitting TRBD1. The germline V gene encodes CDR1 SNHLY and CDR2 FYNNEI. V lost 6 bases to trimming and J lost 8 bases; unmatched junction nucleotides: 7. The CDR3 is 14 residues long. The CDR3 DNA follows: TGTGCCAGCAGCCCGTTTCAGGGGGATTCACCCCTCCACTTT. Its translation: CASSPFQGDSPLHF.

The chain uses TRBV29-1 and TRBJ1-1; tentative D call: TRBD1 (6 bases). Trimming pared 4 bases from V and 6 bases from J, leaving 9 bases between. The germline V gene has CDR1 SQVTM and CDR2 ANQGSEA. CDR3 size: 11 residues. CDR3 amino acids: CSVGGRAEAFF. CDR3 bases: TGCAGCGTTGGGGGGCGGGCTGAAGCTTTCTTT.

To note about this clone: Other DNA sequences within the sample encode an identical CDR3. The chain joins TRBV27 to TRBJ1-1; perhaps TRBD1 as D (6 bases). The CDR3 runs 15 residues. V was shortened by 2 bases and J by 0 bases, with 10 bases between the two germline ends. From germline, CDR1 is MNHEY and CDR2 SMNVEV (reference sequence). The CDR3 region has the DNA TGTGCCAGCAGTTTACGGGGGGCGATGAACACTGAAGCTTTCTTT. Translation: CASSLRGAMNTEAFF.

This sequence joins TRBV2 and TRBJ1-5, with unresolved D. CDR1 SNHLY and CDR2 FYNNEI come from the germline V gene. The V gene lost 7 bases and the J gene lost 7 bases, with 14 bases spanning the gap. This CDR3 spans 13 amino acids. The DNA for the CDR3 is TGTGCCAGCAAAAGCGGGAGGTACCAGCCCCAGCATTTT. Its translation is CASKSGRYQPQHF.